This TCR beta chain came from a study of cytomegalovirus exposure and HLA in healthy donors. Study at large: There were roughly 110 million unique TCR beta sequences, drawn from approximately 180 million T cells, in an earlier analysis.

Amplification used 60 Vbeta primers and 13 Jbeta primers. Some clones are missing from TCRdb's copy, which holds only in-frame ones; the method was immunoSEQ multiplex PCR. The sample yields fewer than 90,000 clones, about 70% seen once. This CDR3 has 13 amino acids. V lost 5 bases, J lost 8 bases, and 7 bases stayed unmatched. Germline V gene lookup returns CDR1 MNHEY and CDR2 SMNVEV (reference sequence). The V gene is TRBV27, the J gene TRBJ1-2; 8 nucleotides align to TRBD1. The specimen sequenced was PBMCs. This TCR was sampled from a man in his forties in good health and CMV-seropositive. CDR3 region: CASSGRTGLGYTF. The CDR3, as DNA: TGTGCCAGCAGTGGAAGGACAGGGTTAGGCTACACCTTC.